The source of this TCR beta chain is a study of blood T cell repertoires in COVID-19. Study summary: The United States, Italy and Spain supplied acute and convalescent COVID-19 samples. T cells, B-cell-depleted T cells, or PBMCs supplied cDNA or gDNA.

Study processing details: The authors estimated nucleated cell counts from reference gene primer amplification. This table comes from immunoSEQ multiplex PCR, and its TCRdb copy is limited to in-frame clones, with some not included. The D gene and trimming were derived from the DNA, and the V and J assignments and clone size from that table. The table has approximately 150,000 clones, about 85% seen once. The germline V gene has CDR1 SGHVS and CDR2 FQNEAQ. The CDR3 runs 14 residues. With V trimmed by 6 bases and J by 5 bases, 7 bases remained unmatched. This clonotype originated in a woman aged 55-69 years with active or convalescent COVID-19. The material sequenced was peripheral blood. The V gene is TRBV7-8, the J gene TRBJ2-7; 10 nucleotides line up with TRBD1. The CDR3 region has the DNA TGTGCCAGCAGGCTGGGACAGGGGTCCCACGAGCAGTACTTC. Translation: CASRLGQGSHEQYF.